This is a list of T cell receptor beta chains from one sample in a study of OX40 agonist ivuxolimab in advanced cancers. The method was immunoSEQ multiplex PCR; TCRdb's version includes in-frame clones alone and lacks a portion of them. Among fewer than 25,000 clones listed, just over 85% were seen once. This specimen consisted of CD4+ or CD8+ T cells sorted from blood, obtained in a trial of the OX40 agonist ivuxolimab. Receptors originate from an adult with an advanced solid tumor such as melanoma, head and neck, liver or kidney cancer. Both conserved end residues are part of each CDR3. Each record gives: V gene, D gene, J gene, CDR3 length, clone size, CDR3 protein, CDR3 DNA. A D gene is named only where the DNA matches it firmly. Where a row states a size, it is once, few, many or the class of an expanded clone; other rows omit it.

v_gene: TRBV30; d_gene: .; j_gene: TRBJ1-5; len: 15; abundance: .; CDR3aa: CAWQFGGGSNQPQHF; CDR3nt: TGTGCCTGGCAATTTGGGGGGGGTTCCAATCAGCCCCAGCATTTT
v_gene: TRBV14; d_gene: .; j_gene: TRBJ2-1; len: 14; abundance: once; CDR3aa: CASSRRRASDEQFF; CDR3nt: TGTGCCAGCAGCCGCCGACGGGCCAGCGATGAGCAGTTCTTC
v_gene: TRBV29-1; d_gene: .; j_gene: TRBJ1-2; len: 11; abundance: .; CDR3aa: CSVVREYGYTF; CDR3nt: TGCAGCGTTGTTAGGGAATATGGCTACACCTTC
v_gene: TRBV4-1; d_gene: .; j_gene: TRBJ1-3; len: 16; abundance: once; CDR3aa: CASSGGQSSSGNTIYF; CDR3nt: TGCGCCAGCAGCGGAGGACAGTCCAGCTCTGGAAACACCATATATTTT
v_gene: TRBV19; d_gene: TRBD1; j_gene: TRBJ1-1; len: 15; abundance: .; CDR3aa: CASSLRTGSNTEAFF; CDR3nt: TGTGCCAGTAGTCTCCGGACAGGGTCAAACACTGAAGCTTTCTTT
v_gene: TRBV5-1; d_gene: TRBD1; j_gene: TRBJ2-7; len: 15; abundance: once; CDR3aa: CASSPLTGGVNEQYF; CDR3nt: TGCGCCAGCAGCCCGTTGACAGGGGGCGTAAACGAGCAGTACTTC
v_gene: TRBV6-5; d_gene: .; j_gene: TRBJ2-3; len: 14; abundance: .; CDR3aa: CASSYLGGTDTQYF; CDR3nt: TGTGCCAGCAGTTACTTGGGGGGCACAGATACGCAGTATTTT
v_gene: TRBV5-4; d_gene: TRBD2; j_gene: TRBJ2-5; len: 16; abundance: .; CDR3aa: CASSLRLAGDVETQYF; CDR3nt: TGTGCCAGCAGCTTAAGACTAGCGGGAGATGTAGAGACCCAGTACTTC
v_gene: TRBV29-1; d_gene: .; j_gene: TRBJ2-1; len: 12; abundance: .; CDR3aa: CSVTRADNEQFF; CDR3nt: TGCAGCGTTACCCGAGCGGACAATGAGCAGTTCTTC
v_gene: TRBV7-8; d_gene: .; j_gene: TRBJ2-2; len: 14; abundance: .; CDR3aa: CASRVQPNTGELFF; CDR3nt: TGTGCCAGCAGAGTACAGCCGAACACCGGGGAGCTGTTTTTT
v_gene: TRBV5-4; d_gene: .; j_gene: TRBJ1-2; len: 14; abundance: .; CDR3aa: CASSLERSFYGYTF; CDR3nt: TGTGCCAGCAGCTTGGAGCGGAGCTTCTATGGCTACACCTTC
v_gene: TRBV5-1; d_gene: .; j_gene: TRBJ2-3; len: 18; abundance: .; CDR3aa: CASSLGTGGEVYTDTQYF; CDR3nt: TGCGCCAGCAGCTTGGGGACAGGTGGGGAGGTTTACACAGATACGCAGTATTTT
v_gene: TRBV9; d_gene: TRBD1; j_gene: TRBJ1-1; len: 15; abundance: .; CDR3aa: CASSVATGGRDEAFF; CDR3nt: TGTGCCAGCAGCGTAGCTACAGGGGGCAGGGATGAAGCTTTCTTT
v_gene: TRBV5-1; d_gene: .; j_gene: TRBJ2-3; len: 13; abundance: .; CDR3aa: CASNSQGTDTQYF; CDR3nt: TGCGCCAGCAATTCCCAGGGCACAGATACGCAGTATTTT
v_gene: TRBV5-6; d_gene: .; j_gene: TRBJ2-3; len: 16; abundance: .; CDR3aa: CASSLRRAFIADTQYF; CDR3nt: TGTGCCAGCAGCTTGAGGAGGGCCTTTATCGCAGATACGCAGTATTTT
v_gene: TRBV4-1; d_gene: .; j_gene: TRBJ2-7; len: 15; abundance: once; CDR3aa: CASSQGELPSYEQYF; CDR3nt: TGCGCCAGCAGCCAAGGGGAACTCCCCTCCTACGAGCAGTACTTC
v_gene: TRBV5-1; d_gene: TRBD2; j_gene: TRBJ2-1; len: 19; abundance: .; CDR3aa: CASSLAERGALGDYNEQFF; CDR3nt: TGCGCCAGCAGCTTGGCGGAGCGGGGGGCGCTCGGGGACTACAATGAGCAGTTCTTC
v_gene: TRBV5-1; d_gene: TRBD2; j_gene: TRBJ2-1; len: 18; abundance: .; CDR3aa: CASSLVAGGRLGYNEQFF; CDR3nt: TGCGCCAGCAGCTTGGTTGCGGGGGGCCGCCTAGGGTACAATGAGCAGTTCTTC
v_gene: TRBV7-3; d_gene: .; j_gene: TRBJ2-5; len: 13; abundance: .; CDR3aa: CASGLRGSETQYF; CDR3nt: TGTGCCAGTGGGTTGAGAGGGTCGGAGACCCAGTACTTC
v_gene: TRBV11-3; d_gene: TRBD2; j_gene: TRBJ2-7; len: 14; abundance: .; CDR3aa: CASSQGLAGSLVYF; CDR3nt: TGTGCCAGCAGCCAGGGACTAGCGGGATCATTGGTGTACTTC
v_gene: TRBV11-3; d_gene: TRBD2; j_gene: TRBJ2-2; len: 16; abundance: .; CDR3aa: CASSPRGGGATGELFF; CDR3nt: TGTGCCAGCAGCCCCCGGGGGGGAGGAGCCACCGGGGAGCTGTTTTTT
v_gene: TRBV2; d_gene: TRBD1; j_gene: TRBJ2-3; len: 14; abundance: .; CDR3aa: CASCSQGEVDTQYF; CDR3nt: TGTGCCAGTTGCTCACAGGGGGAGGTAGATACGCAGTATTTT
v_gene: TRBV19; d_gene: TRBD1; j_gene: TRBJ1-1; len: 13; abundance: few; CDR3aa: CASGRQGALAAFF; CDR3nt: TGTGCCAGTGGGAGACAGGGGGCCCTTGCGGCTTTCTTT
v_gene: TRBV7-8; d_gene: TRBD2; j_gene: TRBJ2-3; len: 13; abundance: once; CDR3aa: CASSAGGADTQYF; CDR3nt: TGTGCCAGCAGCGCGGGGGGGGCGGATACGCAGTATTTT
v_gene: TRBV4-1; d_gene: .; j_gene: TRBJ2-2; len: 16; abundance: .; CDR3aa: CASSQERVGLTGELFF; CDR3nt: TGCGCCAGCAGCCAAGAGAGGGTGGGACTCACCGGGGAGCTGTTTTTT
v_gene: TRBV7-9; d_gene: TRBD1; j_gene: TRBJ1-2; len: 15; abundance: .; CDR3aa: CASSSWTGGDYGYTF; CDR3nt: TGTGCCAGCAGCTCCTGGACAGGGGGCGACTATGGCTACACCTTC
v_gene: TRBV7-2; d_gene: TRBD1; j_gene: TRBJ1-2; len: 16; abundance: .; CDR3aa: CASSPRREGGHYGYTF; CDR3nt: TGTGCCAGCAGCCCCAGGCGGGAAGGGGGCCACTATGGCTACACCTTC
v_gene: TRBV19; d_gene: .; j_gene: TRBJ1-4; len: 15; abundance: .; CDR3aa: CASSIRTRSNEKLFF; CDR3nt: TGTGCCAGTAGTATAAGAACCAGGTCCAATGAAAAACTGTTTTTT
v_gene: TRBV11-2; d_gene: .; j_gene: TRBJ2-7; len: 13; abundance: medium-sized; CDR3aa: CASSWDQGYEQYF; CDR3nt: TGTGCCAGCAGCTGGGATCAGGGCTACGAGCAGTACTTC
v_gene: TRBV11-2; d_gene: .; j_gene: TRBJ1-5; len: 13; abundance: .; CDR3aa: CASSLRSGLPQHF; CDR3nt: TGTGCCAGCAGCTTGCGCTCAGGGTTGCCCCAGCATTTT
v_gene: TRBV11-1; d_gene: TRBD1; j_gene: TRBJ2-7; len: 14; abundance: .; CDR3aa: CASSPQGAAYEQYF; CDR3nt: TGTGCCAGCAGTCCACAGGGGGCGGCCTACGAGCAGTACTTC
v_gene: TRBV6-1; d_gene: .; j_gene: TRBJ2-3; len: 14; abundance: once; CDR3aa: CASSEDPNTDTQYF; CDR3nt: TGTGCCAGCAGTGAAGACCCGAACACAGATACGCAGTATTTT
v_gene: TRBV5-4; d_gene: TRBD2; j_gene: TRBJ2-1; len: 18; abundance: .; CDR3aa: CASSPPGLAGKSGNEQFF; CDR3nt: TGTGCCAGCAGCCCCCCCGGACTAGCGGGAAAGTCGGGCAATGAGCAGTTCTTC
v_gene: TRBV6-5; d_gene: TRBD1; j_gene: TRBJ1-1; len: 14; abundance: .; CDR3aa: CASRQQGWWTEAFF; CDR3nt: TGTGCCAGCAGGCAACAGGGGTGGTGGACTGAAGCTTTCTTT
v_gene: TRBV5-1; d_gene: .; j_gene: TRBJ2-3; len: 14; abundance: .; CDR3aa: CASSLRSSTDTQYF; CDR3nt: TGCGCCAGCAGCTTGCGCAGTAGCACAGATACGCAGTATTTT
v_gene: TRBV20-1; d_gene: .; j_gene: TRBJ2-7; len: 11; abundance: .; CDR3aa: CSGGLGYEQYF; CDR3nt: TGCAGTGGAGGGCTGGGGTACGAGCAGTACTTC
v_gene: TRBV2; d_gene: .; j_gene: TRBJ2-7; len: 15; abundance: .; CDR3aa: CASIPPGADSYEQYF; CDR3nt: TGTGCCAGCATTCCACCGGGGGCGGACTCCTACGAGCAGTACTTC
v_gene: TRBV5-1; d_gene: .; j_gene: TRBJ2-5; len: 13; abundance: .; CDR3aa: CASSVRGEETQYF; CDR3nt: TGCGCCAGCAGCGTTCGTGGAGAAGAGACCCAGTACTTC